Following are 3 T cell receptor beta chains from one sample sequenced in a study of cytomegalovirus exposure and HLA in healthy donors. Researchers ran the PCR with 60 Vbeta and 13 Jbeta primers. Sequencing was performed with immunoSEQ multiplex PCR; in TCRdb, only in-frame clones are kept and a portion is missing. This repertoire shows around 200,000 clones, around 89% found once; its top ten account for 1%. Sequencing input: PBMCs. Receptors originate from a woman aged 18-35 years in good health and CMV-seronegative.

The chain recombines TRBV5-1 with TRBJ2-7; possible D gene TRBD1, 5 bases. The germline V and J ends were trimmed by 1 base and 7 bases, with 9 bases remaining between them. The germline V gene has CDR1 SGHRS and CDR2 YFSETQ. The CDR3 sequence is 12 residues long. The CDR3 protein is CASSLLAGEQYF. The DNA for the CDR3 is TGCGCCAGCAGCTTGTTAGCAGGGGAGCAGTACTTC.

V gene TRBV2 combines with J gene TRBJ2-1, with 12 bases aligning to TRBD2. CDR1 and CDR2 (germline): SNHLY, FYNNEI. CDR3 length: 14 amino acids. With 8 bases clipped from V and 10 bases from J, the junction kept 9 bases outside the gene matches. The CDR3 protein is CASGRLAGGPEQFF. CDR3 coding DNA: TGTGCCAGCGGGCGGCTAGCGGGGGGGCCCGAGCAGTTCTTC.

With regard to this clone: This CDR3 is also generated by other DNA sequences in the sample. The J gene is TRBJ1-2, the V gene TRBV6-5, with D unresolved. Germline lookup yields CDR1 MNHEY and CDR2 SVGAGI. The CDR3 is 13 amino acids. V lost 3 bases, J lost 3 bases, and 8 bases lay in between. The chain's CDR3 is CASSYGLDYGYTF. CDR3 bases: TGTGCCAGCAGTTATGGGCTTGACTATGGCTACACCTTC.